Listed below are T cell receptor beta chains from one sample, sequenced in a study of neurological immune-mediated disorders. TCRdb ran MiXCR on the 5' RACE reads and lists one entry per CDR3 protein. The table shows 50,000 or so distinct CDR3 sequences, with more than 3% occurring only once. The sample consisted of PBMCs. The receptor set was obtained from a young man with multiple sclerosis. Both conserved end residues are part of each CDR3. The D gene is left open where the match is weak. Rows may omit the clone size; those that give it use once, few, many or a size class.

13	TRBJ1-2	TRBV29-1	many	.	TGCAGCGTTGACGGTGTCCTTAACTATGGCTACACCTTC	CSVDGVLNYGYTF
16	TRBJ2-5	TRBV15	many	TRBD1	TGTGCCACCAGCAGGGAAGCGACAGGGGGCGAATTCACCCAGTACTTC	CATSREATGGEFTQYF
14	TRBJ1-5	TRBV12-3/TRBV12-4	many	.	TGTGCCAGCAGTTTGGGGCCTGGCGGTCAGCCCCAGCATTTT	CASSLGPGGQPQHF
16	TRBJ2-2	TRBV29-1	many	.	TGCAGCGTTGAAGATATAGGGGACGAGAACACCGGGGAGCTGTTTTTT	CSVEDIGDENTGELFF
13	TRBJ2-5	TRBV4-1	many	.	TGCGCCAGCAGCCAAGAAAGATTAGAGACCCAGTACTTC	CASSQERLETQYF
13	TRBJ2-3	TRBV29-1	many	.	TGCAGCGTTCGACTAGTTTTTACAGATACGCAGTATTTT	CSVRLVFTDTQYF
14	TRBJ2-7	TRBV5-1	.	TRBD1	TGCGCCAGCAGCCCCTCGGGACAGAACTACGAGCAGTACTTC	CASSPSGQNYEQYF
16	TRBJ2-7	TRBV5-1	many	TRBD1	TGCGCCAGCAGCTTGGTTCGGACAGGGGGCTCCTACGAGCAGTACTTC	CASSLVRTGGSYEQYF
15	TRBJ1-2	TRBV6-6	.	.	TGTGCCAGCAACCCCACAGGGAAGAGTAACTATGGCTACACCTTC	CASNPTGKSNYGYTF
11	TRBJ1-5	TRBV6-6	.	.	TGTGCCAGCAGTTCCCTGGCCGGTTCCAATTTT	CASSSLAGSNF
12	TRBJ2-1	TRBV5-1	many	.	TGCGCCAGCAGCTTGGTCAGAGGGGAGCAGTTCTTC	CASSLVRGEQFF
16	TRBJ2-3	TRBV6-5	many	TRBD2	TGTGCCAGCAGTTACTCCCCACTAGCGGGTGGAGATACGCAGTATTTT	CASSYSPLAGGDTQYF
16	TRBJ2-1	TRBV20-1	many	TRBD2	TGCAGGGCTCTTTTGAGGAAGCGGGAGGGCCATACTGAGCAGTTCTTC	CRALLRKREGHTEQFF
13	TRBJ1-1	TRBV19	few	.	TGTGCCAGTAGTATAAAGGGCTACACTGAAGCTTTCTTT	CASSIKGYTEAFF
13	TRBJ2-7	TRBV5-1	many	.	TGCGCCAGCAGCCCTAGCCGATCCTACGAGCAGTACTTC	CASSPSRSYEQYF
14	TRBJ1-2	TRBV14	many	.	TGTGCCAGCAGCCAAGTCCGCAGTAACTATGGCTACACCTTC	CASSQVRSNYGYTF
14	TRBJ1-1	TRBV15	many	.	TGTGCCACCAGCAGAGGAGGGGAGAACACTGAAGCTTTCTTT	CATSRGGENTEAFF
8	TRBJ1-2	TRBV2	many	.	TGTGCCAGCAGCGGCTACACCTTC	CASSGYTF
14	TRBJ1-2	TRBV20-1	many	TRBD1	TGCAGTGCTGCCGGACAGGGGCGAGGTAATGGCTACACCTTC	CSAAGQGRGNGYTF
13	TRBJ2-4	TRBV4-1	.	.	TGCGCCAGCAGCCAGCTAGATGATGAAATTCAGTACTTC	CASSQLDDEIQYF
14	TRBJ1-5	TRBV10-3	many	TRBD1	TGTGCCATCAGTACCACAGGGGGCAATCAGCCCCAGCATTTT	CAISTTGGNQPQHF
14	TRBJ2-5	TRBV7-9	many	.	TGTGCCAGCAGCTTGGCACAACTCCAAGAGACCCAGTACTTC	CASSLAQLQETQYF
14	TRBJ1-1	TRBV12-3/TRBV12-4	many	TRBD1	TGTGCCAGCATTGGACAGGGGGCGGTCACTGAAGCTTTCTTT	CASIGQGAVTEAFF
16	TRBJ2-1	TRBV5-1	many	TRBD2	TGCGCCAGCAGCTTGGCTGGGACTAGCGGGCTGGGTGAGCAGTTCTTC	CASSLAGTSGLGEQFF
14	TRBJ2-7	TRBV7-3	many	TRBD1	TGTGCCAGCAGCTTCAGGGGACAGGGGTACGAGCAGTACTTC	CASSFRGQGYEQYF
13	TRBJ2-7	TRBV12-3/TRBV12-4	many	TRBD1	TGTGCCAGCAGTTCGGACAGGCGCCACGAGCAGTACTTC	CASSSDRRHEQYF
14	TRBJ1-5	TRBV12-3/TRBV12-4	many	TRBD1	TGTGCCAGCAGTTTGACAGGGGCCCGTCAGCCCCAGCATTTT	CASSLTGARQPQHF
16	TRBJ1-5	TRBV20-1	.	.	TGCAGTGCTAGTCCGCATCGACAGCTTAGCAATCAGCCCCAGAATTTT	CSASPHRQLSNQPQNF
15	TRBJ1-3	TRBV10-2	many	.	TGCGCCAGCAGTGAATCGGGGGGCCGTGGAAACACCATATATTTT	CASSESGGRGNTIYF
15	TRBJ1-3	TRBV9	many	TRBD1	TGTGCCAGCAGCGCCGACAGGGTCTCTGGAAACACCATATATTTT	CASSADRVSGNTIYF
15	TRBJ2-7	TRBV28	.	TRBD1	TGTGCCAGCAGTTGGCGGACAGGTTCCGTTCACGAGCAGTACTTC	CASSWRTGSVHEQYF
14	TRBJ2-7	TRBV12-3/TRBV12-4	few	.	TGTGCCAGTAGCAGTTTAGGTTATGGGGGCGAGCAGTACTTC	CASSSLGYGGEQYF
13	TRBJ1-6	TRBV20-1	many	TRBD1	TGCAGTGCTAGGGGACAGAATAATTCACCCCTCAACTTT	CSARGQNNSPLNF
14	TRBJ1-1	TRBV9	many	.	TGTGCCAGCAGCGAGGGAGGGGAGAACACTGAAGCTTTCTTT	CASSEGGENTEAFF
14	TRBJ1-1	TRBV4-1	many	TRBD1	TGCGCCAGCAGCCAAGCCGACAGGGAGGCTGAAGCTTTCTTT	CASSQADREAEAFF
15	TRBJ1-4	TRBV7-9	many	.	TGTGCCAGCAGCTTAGGGGGGACAAGTAATGAAAAACTGTTTTTT	CASSLGGTSNEKLFF
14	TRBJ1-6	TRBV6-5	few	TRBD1	TGTGCCACTCAGGGACAGGGCAGAAATTCACCCCTCAACTTT	CATQGQGRNSPLNF
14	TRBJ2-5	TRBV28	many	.	TGTGCCACTGCCGGCCGGTTGGGGTATGAGACCCAGTACTTC	CATAGRLGYETQYF
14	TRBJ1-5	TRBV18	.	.	TGTGCCAGCTCACCACCGTCCGTAACGCAGCCCCAGCATTTT	CASSPPSVTQPQHF
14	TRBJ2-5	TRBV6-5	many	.	TGTGCCAGCAGTTACTCGGTCCGGGGGAAGACCCAGTACTTC	CASSYSVRGKTQYF
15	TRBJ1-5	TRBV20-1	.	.	TGCAGTGCTAGAGATGCGCGGGTCGGCAATCAGCCCCAGCATTTT	CSARDARVGNQPQHF
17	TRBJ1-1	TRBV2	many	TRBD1	TGTGCCAGCAGTGAACGAACTTCCGGGACAGTGAACACTGAAGCTTTCTTT	CASSERTSGTVNTEAFF
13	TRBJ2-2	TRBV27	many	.	TGTGCCAGCAGTTTATCAAACTCCGGGGAGCTGTTTTTT	CASSLSNSGELFF
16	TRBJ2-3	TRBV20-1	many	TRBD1	TGCAGTGCTAGACACGGACAGGGGTTGCCGAGGGATACGCAGTATTTT	CSARHGQGLPRDTQYF
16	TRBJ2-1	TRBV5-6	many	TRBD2	TGTGCCAGCAGCTTGGCCGCTAGCGGAGCTTACAATGAGCAGTTCTTC	CASSLAASGAYNEQFF
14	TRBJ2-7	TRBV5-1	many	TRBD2	TGCGCCAGCAGCACTAGCGGGAGCACCTACGAGCAGTACTTC	CASSTSGSTYEQYF
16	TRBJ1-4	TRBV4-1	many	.	TGCGCCAGCAGCCAAGATCACCCGGGGGAGGATGAAAAACTGTTTTTT	CASSQDHPGEDEKLFF
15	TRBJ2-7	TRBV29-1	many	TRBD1	TGCAGCGCCGTCATCGGTGTCAGGGGGACGTGGGAGCAGTACTTC	CSAVIGVRGTWEQYF
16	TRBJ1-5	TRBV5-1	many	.	TGCGCCAGCAGCTTGGACGCAGGACTGGGCAATCAGCCCCAGCATTTT	CASSLDAGLGNQPQHF
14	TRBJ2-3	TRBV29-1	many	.	TGCAGCGTTGACGGCATAGCTAGCACAGATACGCAGTATTTT	CSVDGIASTDTQYF
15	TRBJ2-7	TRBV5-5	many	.	TGTGCCAGCAGCTTCAGGTATGACAGGTCCTACGAGCAGTACTTC	CASSFRYDRSYEQYF